This TCR beta chain was recovered during a study of Graves' ophthalmopathy and Graves' hyperthyroidism. Background on the study: At initial diagnosis, peripheral blood was obtained, and this preceded any treatment.

This clonotype came up a few times. An end of the junction does not agree with germline; a read error may underlie this. Amplified TCR beta CDR3 regions were obtained using RNA transcripts as template. Following a first-round RT-PCR that used HTBI primers, a second-round multiplex PCR was carried out. MiXCR, run by TCRdb on the multiplex PCR reads, gives a single entry per CDR3 protein. The sample shows hundreds of thousands of distinct CDR3 sequences, around 42% of them seen only once. The CDR3 spans 11 residues. CDR1 is ENHRY, CDR2 SYGVKD, per germline. Patients were excluded if they had other autoimmune diseases or uncontrolled infections, and likewise if pregnancy or lactation applied. The authors used Ficoll-Paque density gradient centrifugation to separate PBMCs. The input was approximately 10 ml of fresh peripheral blood.

The genes are TRBV10-3 and TRBJ2-7; D unresolved. Specimen: peripheral blood. The clonotype originates from an adult man with Graves' ophthalmopathy. DNA of the CDR3: TGTGCCAGCAGTTTCCGCTACGAGCAGTACTTC. Translated: CASSFRYEQYF.